Listed below are T cell receptor beta chains from one sample, sequenced in a study of T cell clones after liver transplantation. Repertoires were generated with immunoSEQ multiplex PCR, while TCRdb's copy carries only in-frame clones and drops some. There are roughly 100,000 clones in the sample; 80% to 90% occur only once, and around 3% lies in the top ten. Sequencing was performed on CD4+ T cells from blood, taken approximately 50 months after liver transplant. These receptors originate from a human patient who received a liver transplant. A subset of T cells may come from the graft donor. The CDR3 runs from the conserved cysteine through the conserved F or W.

V	J	CDR3
TRBV4-1	TRBJ2-5	CASSQVLTGTGTQETQYF
TRBV14	TRBJ2-2	CASSPDITGELFF
TRBV5-1	TRBJ2-5	CASSPSGGGLGETQYF
TRBV1	TRBJ2-7	CTSSQDPGHGPYEQYF
TRBV20-1	TRBJ2-2	CSARAGGELFF
TRBV19	TRBJ1-5	CASSSLGGSNQPQHF
TRBV7-9	TRBJ2-7	CASSLVRQGDYEQYF
TRBV7-3	TRBJ1-2	CASSFDRASGAYTF
TRBV6-5	TRBJ2-7	CASRTPTSGGYEQYF
TRBV28	TRBJ1-5	CASSPGTVNQPQHF
TRBV10-3	TRBJ2-5	CAISESGTGVKETQYF
TRBV5-1	TRBJ1-5	CASSRDGPHQPQHF
TRBV7-3	TRBJ1-2	CASSGGQGGTYGYTF
TRBV19	TRBJ1-1	CASSLTTGSTEAFF
TRBV6-1	TRBJ2-3	CASSEAGRLFTDTQYF
TRBV7-2	TRBJ2-1	CASSPYTQSYNEQFF
TRBV5-4	TRBJ2-6	CASSLAGTTSGANVLTF
TRBV10-3	TRBJ2-1	CAISDPWGGKTTVDEQFF
TRBV28	TRBJ1-3	CASSPRTPGNTIYF
TRBV14	TRBJ2-7	CASSQVGQGVGASYEQYF
TRBV7-2	TRBJ1-5	CASSWGTGGPNQPQHF
TRBV23-1	TRBJ2-7	CASSLLHPVVSYEQYF
TRBV9	TRBJ2-7	CASSVLQDSYEQYF
TRBV5-1	TRBJ1-1	CASSLEGTMNTEAFF
TRBV7-9	TRBJ1-2	CASSFSGTPSDGYTF
TRBV7-8	TRBJ2-1	CASSLEALGNEQFF
TRBV28	TRBJ2-5	CATSREPFQETQYF
TRBV10-3	TRBJ2-7	CAISDFGSEQYF
TRBV11-2	TRBJ1-3	CASSAGTGGNTIYF
TRBV6-4	TRBJ2-3	CASSEGEGDTQYF
TRBV25-1	TRBJ2-7	CASSEYPASYEQYF
TRBV27	TRBJ1-1	CASSFRVTGPLTEAFF
TRBV2	TRBJ2-1	CAADSGDEQFF
TRBV10-3	TRBJ1-1	CAISELQAGRTEAFF
TRBV5-8	TRBJ1-1	CASSLAVMDRGGLGEAFF
TRBV7-3	TRBJ2-1	CASSPLPSSYNEQFF
TRBV23-1	TRBJ2-7	CASSQNPKEGHEQYF
TRBV5-1	TRBJ2-1	CASSLTGFNEQFF
TRBV6-6	TRBJ1-2	CASSYRAQGDGYTF
TRBV5-6	TRBJ2-7	CASSEGPTQILGEQYF
TRBV6-1	TRBJ1-5	CASSVRGTGVNQPQHF
TRBV7-7	TRBJ2-5	CASRLSPGPQETQYF
TRBV2	TRBJ1-2	CASRDLYGYTF
TRBV4-1	TRBJ1-4	CASSLRQGREKLFF
TRBV29-1	TRBJ2-7	CSVDGHGTSNYEQYF
TRBV7-2	TRBJ1-1	CASSLASGSAFF
TRBV7-2	TRBJ1-6	CASSAISPGAHNSPLHF
TRBV7-2	TRBJ2-5	CASSFRGDQETQYF
TRBV27	TRBJ2-7	CASTRRTGLNEQYF